This TCR beta chain was recorded in a study of blood T cell repertoires in COVID-19. Study context: The study drew acute and convalescent COVID-19 samples from the United States, Italy and Spain. PBMCs, B-cell-depleted T cells, or T cells provided the cDNA or gDNA that made up the material.

The V end lost 3 bases, the J end lost 3 bases, and 19 bases lay between the germline ends. The CDR3 spans 17 residues. Germline CDR1 reads LNHDA; CDR2 reads SQIVND (reference sequence). Using immunoSEQ multiplex PCR, the repertoire was profiled, and TCRdb retains in-frame clones only, with some absent. The sample includes about 170,000 clones, approximately 84% seen only once; the top ten take 20% to 25%. The source material was peripheral blood. The V call is TRBV19, the J call TRBJ2-3; D might be TRBD2 (6 bases). The TCR comes from a woman over 75 with acute or convalescent COVID-19. CDR3 protein: CASSIRGSGVETDTQYF. The CDR3 coding sequence is TGTGCCAGTAGTATTCGGGGGAGTGGAGTAGAGACAGATACGCAGTATTTT.